This T cell receptor (beta chain) was recovered during a study of glioma-infiltrating T cells after dendritic cell vaccination. Only in-frame clones appear in the TCRdb table, and some are missing; sequencing was by immunoSEQ multiplex PCR. The sample records roughly 85,000 clones, less than 85% being singletons. As to time point: after dendritic cell vaccination, including at tumor progression/relapse. All glioblastoma patients lacked an isocitrate dehydrogenase mutation. CDR1 is GTSNPN and CDR2 is SVGIG in the germline V gene (reference sequence). The CDR3 covers 14 residues. With 0 bases removed from V and 4 bases from J, the gap between germline ends came to 9 bases.

The origin of this receptor is a human donor with glioblastoma. Sequenced here: blood, sampled after dendritic cell vaccination. The chain links TRBV30 to TRBJ1-4; D is unresolved. The CDR3 loop is CAWSVGGLNEKLFF. DNA for the CDR3: TGTGCCTGGAGTGTAGGAGGGCTTAATGAAAAACTGTTTTTT.